What follows are 21 T cell receptor beta chains derived from one specimen sequenced in a study of T cells in Graves' hyperthyroidism and ophthalmopathy. TCR beta CDR3 sequences were amplified from RNA transcripts. The primer set for the first-round RT-PCR of the TCR CDR3 was HTBI. TCRdb re-called the multiplex PCR reads through MiXCR, storing one row per CDR3 protein. This table has 450,000 to 700,000 distinct CDR3 sequences, approximately 44% appearing once. Sequencing used peripheral blood or thyroid tissue (not recorded which). These receptors were obtained from an adult woman with Graves' disease, either hyperthyroidism or ophthalmopathy (not recorded which).

This chain uses TRBV10-3 with TRBJ1-1; 7 positions match TRBD1. The length of the CDR3 is 13 residues. The germline V gene encodes CDR1 ENHRY and CDR2 SYGVKD. Trimming removed 0 bases from V and 9 bases from J; junction bases left unmatched: 4. This CDR3 reads CAISESQDRKAFF. The CDR3 nucleotides are TGTGCCATCAGTGAGTCCCAGGACAGGAAAGCTTTCTTT.

This clonotype was observed many times. The genes are TRBV5-1 and TRBJ1-6; D possibly corresponds to TRBD1 (6 bases). V gave up 0 bases and J gave up 6 bases, with 13 bases separating them. Germline CDR1 SGHRS, CDR2 YFSETQ. The CDR3 extends over 16 amino acids. The CDR3 DNA sequence: TGCGCCAGCAGCTTGGAACCGGGACATTCTAATTCACCCCTCCACTTT. Its protein is CASSLEPGHSNSPLHF.

The V call is TRBV11-2, the J call TRBJ1-1, with D unclear. Trimming stripped 1 base from V and 12 bases from J, with 18 bases between. The germline gives CDR1 SGHAT, CDR2 FQNNGV. The CDR3 consists of 14 residues. The CDR3 protein is CASSLAQDRYPTFF. The CDR3 bases are TGTGCCAGCAGCTTAGCCCAGGACCGCTACCCCACTTTCTTT.

CDR3: CASSFYSGTYEQYF. The CDR3 region has the DNA TGTGCCAGCAGCTTCTATTCAGGGACCTACGAGCAGTACTTC. The chain couples TRBV7-9 to TRBJ2-7, with D perhaps matching TRBD1 (5 bases). Germline V gene data show CDR1 as SEHNR and CDR2 as FQNEAQ (reference sequence). Deletions cut 3 bases from V and 2 bases from J, with 11 bases between. This CDR3 spans 14 amino acids.

To note about this clonotype: A read error may account for a junction end that differs from germline. V usage is TRBV6-6 and J usage is TRBJ2-2; TRBD2 matches at 11 bases. Looked up from germline, CDR1 is MNHNY and CDR2 is SVGAGI (reference sequence). The CDR3 is 15 amino acids. The CDR3 spells CASSALAGVTGELSW. DNA for the CDR3: TGTGCCAGCAGTGCACTAGCGGGGGTCACCGGGGAGCTGTCTTGG.

The chain is built from TRBV6-1 and TRBJ2-5; the D gene is possibly TRBD1 (5 bases). This CDR3 region has 14 residues. Per germline, CDR1 MNHNS and CDR2 SASEGT. V was shortened by 5 bases and J by 0 bases, with 10 bases between the two germline ends. CDR3 sequence reads: CASSRGRYQETQYF. The CDR3, as DNA: TGTGCCAGCAGTAGGGGCAGGTACCAAGAGACCCAGTACTTC.

This clonotype turned up a few times. The V and J genes are TRBV10-3 and TRBJ1-2; D gene uncertain. Trimming stripped 4 bases from V and 12 bases from J, with 15 bases between. Germline CDR1 and CDR2: ENHRY and SYGVKD. This CDR3 has 12 residues. The CDR3 spells CAISGQNSGNTF. The DNA for the CDR3 is TGTGCCATCAGTGGCCAGAACTCTGGAAACACCTTC.

The chain combines TRBV15 with TRBJ2-7; a weak D match, TRBD2 (5 bases). The CDR3 consists of 15 residues. Trimming shortened V by 3 bases and J by 0 bases, and 12 bases separated the two germline ends. The germline V gene encodes CDR1 LNHNV and CDR2 YYDKDF (reference sequence). CDR3 sequence (DNA): TGTGCCACCAGCAGGGTCTCGGGGAGCTCCTACGAGCAGTACTTC. This translates into CATSRVSGSSYEQYF.

This clonotype was counted many times. The chain employs TRBV5-1 and TRBJ2-5; no clear D. This CDR3 region has 14 residues. Trimming pared 4 bases from V and 3 bases from J, leaving 13 bases between. In germline, CDR1 is SGHRS, CDR2 YFSETQ. CDR3 sequence (DNA): TGCGCCAGCAGCCCGAGATTAAGGAAAGAGACCCAGTACTTC. Its protein product is CASSPRLRKETQYF.

V gene TRBV7-2 combines with J gene TRBJ1-5, with D possibly being TRBD1 (5 bases). The germline CDR1 and CDR2 sequences are SGHTA and FQGNSA. The CDR3 is made up of 17 amino acids. Trimming removed 0 bases at V and 0 bases at J, with 12 bases between. DNA of the CDR3: TGTGCCAGCAGCTTAGCGGCCCGGCAGGGTAGCAATCAGCCCCAGCATTTT. Translated, it gives CASSLAARQGSNQPQHF.

This clonotype occurred many times. The genes are TRBV15 and TRBJ1-2; D may be TRBD1 (6 bases). The germline V and J ends were trimmed by 0 bases and 4 bases, with 9 bases remaining between them. The CDR3 totals 14 residues. Per germline, CDR1 LNHNV and CDR2 YYDKDF (reference sequence). CDR3 bases: TGTGCCACCAGCAGAGAGTCAGGGGCCTATGGCTACACCTTC. Translation gives CATSRESGAYGYTF.

This clonotype appeared many times. The chain is built from TRBV2 and TRBJ2-7, with 10 bases lining up with TRBD1. CDR1 is SNHLY, CDR2 FYNNEI, per germline. The ends lost 10 bases at V and 7 bases at J; junction bases unmatched: 10. The CDR3 runs 13 residues. The CDR3 sequence: CATAGQGNVEQYF. DNA for the CDR3: TGTGCCACGGCGGGACAGGGGAACGTAGAGCAGTACTTC.

In its sample, this clonotype was seen many times. V usage is TRBV19 and J usage is TRBJ1-1, with 8 positions matching TRBD1. CDR1 and CDR2 (germline): LNHDA, SQIVND (reference sequence). V dropped 5 bases and J dropped 0; count of bases not matched to a gene: 8. The CDR3 is 16 amino acids. The chain's CDR3 is CASSSRTGLLNTEAFF. In DNA, the CDR3 is TGTGCCAGTAGTTCCCGGACAGGGCTTTTGAACACTGAAGCTTTCTTT.

This rearrangement joins TRBV29-1 to TRBJ1-1; D gene ambiguous. V shed 6 bases and J shed 1 base, with 12 bases lying between them. The CDR3 spans 13 residues. The germline V gene encodes CDR1 SQVTM and CDR2 ANQGSEA. The CDR3 spells CSVDGGRNTEAFF. CDR3 DNA sequence: TGCAGCGTGGACGGAGGGCGGAACACTGAAGCTTTCTTT.

In nucleotides, the CDR3 is TGTGCCAGCGGCTACAGGGCTTATGAAGCTTTCTTT. It is translated as CASGYRAYEAFF. The V call is TRBV12-3 or TRBV12-4, the J call TRBJ1-1; perhaps TRBD1 as D (6 bases). Deletions cut 8 bases from V and 7 bases from J, with 14 bases between. The CDR3 is made up of 12 amino acids.

This clonotype came up many times. The chain couples TRBV30 to TRBJ1-5; unclear D gene. The CDR3 is made up of 13 amino acids. The V end was cut by 2 bases, the J end by 3 bases, with 8 bases between. Germline CDR1 GTSNPN, CDR2 SVGIG (reference sequence). CDR3 protein: CAWSRQNNQPQHF. CDR3 nucleotides: TGTGCCTGGAGTCGGCAGAACAATCAGCCCCAGCATTTT.

The chain carries TRBV9 and TRBJ1-6; possible D gene TRBD1, 5 bases. In germline, CDR1 is SGDLS, CDR2 YYNGEE. This CDR3 region has 13 residues. V was cut by 4 bases and J by 13 bases, with 15 bases left in between. CDR3 nucleotide sequence: TGTGCCAGCAGCTTGGGCCGAAGGGACCCCCTCCACTTT. This encodes CASSLGRRDPLHF.

This clonotype has ten or more counts. The rearrangement joins TRBV7-2 to TRBJ2-7; no clear D. The germline V gene encodes CDR1 SGHTA and CDR2 FQGNSA. The V end was cut by 1 base, the J end by 6 bases, with 19 bases between. This CDR3 is built from 16 residues. CDR3 coding DNA: TGTGCCAGCAGCTTAGTTATTGGCCAGGACGAAGGCGAGCAGTACTTC. Its protein is CASSLVIGQDEGEQYF.

A note on this clonotype: A much more abundant neighbour one base away suggests this may be a read error. No conserved phenylalanine or tryptophan ends this CDR3, so it is likely a read error. The CDR3 loop is CASTKTVNYGYTL. Written as DNA, the CDR3 is TGTGCCAGCACCAAGACAGTAAACTATGGCTACACCCTC. V usage is TRBV28 and J usage is TRBJ1-2, with TRBD1 as a possible D gene (5 bases). The CDR3 has 13 residues. V shed 7 bases and J shed 2 bases, with 11 bases lying between them. Germline loops: CDR1 MDHEN, CDR2 SYDVKM.

The J gene is TRBJ1-2, the V gene TRBV2, with 11 bases that match TRBD1. CDR1 is SNHLY and CDR2 is FYNNEI in the germline V gene. V gave up 5 bases and J gave up 7 bases; unmatched junction bases: 3. This CDR3 spans 13 amino acids. The CDR3 bases are TGTGCCAGCAGTTGGACAGGGGGCGGTGGCTACACCTTC. This sequence encodes CASSWTGGGGYTF. Complete variable domain (other parts from reference TRBV2 and TRBJ1-2): EPEVTQTPSHQVTQMGQEVILRCVPISNHLYFYWYRQILGQKVEFLVSFYNNEISEKSEIFDDQFSVERPDGSNFTLKIRSTKLEDSAMYFCASSWTGGGGYTFGSGTRLTVV.

This clonotype was counted ten times or more. This sequence joins TRBV19 and TRBJ1-1, with 9 bases lining up with TRBD1. The CDR3 loop spans 14 amino acids. The ends lost 4 bases at V and 1 base at J; junction bases unmatched: 1. CDR1 and CDR2 from the germline V gene are LNHDA and SQIVND (reference sequence). In DNA form, the CDR3 reads TGTGCCAGTAGTAGGGGACAGGGGAACACTGAAGCTTTCTTT. It codes for CASSRGQGNTEAFF.